This passage covers 15 T cell receptor beta chains from one sample sequenced in a study of blood T cell repertoires in COVID-19. The repertoire was sequenced with immunoSEQ multiplex PCR; TCRdb's copy has only in-frame clones and lacks some. The sample shows around 350,000 clones, 85% to 90% of them seen only once. The specimen was peripheral blood. Every receptor here comes from a human donor in a cohort sampled during active COVID-19.

V usage is TRBV7-3 and J usage is TRBJ2-5; the match to TRBD1 covers 7 bases. CDR3 length: 13 amino acids. Germline CDR1 SGHTA, CDR2 FQGTGA. Unmatched junction bases numbered 5, after V lost 5 bases and J lost 5 bases. The CDR3 bases are TGTGCCAGCAGCCTCTTGACAGGGGAGACCCAGTACTTC. It codes for CASSLLTGETQYF.

The CDR3 region has the DNA TGTGCCAGCAGCCCGGGACTAGCGGGCGGGGAGACCCAGTACTTC. This gives the protein CASSPGLAGGETQYF. The chain links TRBV5-4 to TRBJ2-5; the match to TRBD2 covers 12 bases. This CDR3 has 15 residues. J gave up 5 bases and V 4 bases, and 6 bases lay outside the gene matches. The germline gives CDR1 SGHNT, CDR2 YYREEE (reference sequence).

CDR3 sequence (DNA): TGTGCCAGTAGTGACGGGATGTTCAATGAAAAACTGTTTTTT. Its protein is CASSDGMFNEKLFF. The rearrangement joins TRBV19 to TRBJ1-4; D is undetermined. Per the germline V gene, CDR1 is LNHDA and CDR2 is SQIVND (reference sequence). The CDR3 consists of 14 residues. Trimming took 5 bases from V and 5 from J, leaving 12 bases between them.

The V and J genes are TRBV18 and TRBJ2-4, with 7 bases identical to TRBD2. CDR1 and CDR2 (germline): KGHSH, LQKENI. The V and J ends lost 3 bases and 1 base, in that order; junction bases with no gene match: 9. The CDR3 totals 17 residues. CDR3 region: CASSPATSKGAKNIQYF. Here the CDR3 DNA reads TGTGCCAGCTCACCCGCGACTAGCAAGGGGGCCAAAAACATTCAGTACTTC.

This clone was seen once. J is TRBJ2-5 and V is TRBV30, with 11 bases aligning to TRBD2. Germline CDR1 reads GTSNPN; CDR2 reads SVGIG (reference sequence). The CDR3 consists of 16 residues. V trimming: 0 bases; J trimming: 4 bases; junction bases outside the gene matches: 7. CDR3 bases: TGTGCCTGGAGTGTACACAGGCTAGCGGGGGGAGAGACCCAGTACTTC. Its protein product is CAWSVHRLAGGETQYF.

J is TRBJ2-7 and V is TRBV13, with TRBD1 matching over 9 bases. This CDR3 contains 16 residues. With 5 bases clipped from V and 0 bases from J, the junction kept 8 bases outside the gene matches. Per germline, CDR1 PRHDT and CDR2 FYEKMQ (reference sequence). CDR3 coding DNA: TGTGCCAGCAGCCCCTTCGGACAGGGGAACTCCTACGAGCAGTACTTC. It codes for CASSPFGQGNSYEQYF.

This sequence joins TRBV19 and TRBJ1-1; no clear D gene. The V end lost 7 bases, the J end lost 3 bases, and 15 bases lay between the germline ends. The germline CDR1 and CDR2 sequences are LNHDA and SQIVND (reference sequence). The CDR3 is made up of 14 amino acids. CDR3 in amino acids: CASTSAGRDTEAFF. The CDR3 bases are TGTGCCAGTACCTCGGCGGGGAGGGACACTGAAGCTTTCTTT. The full variable domain, in which reference TRBV19 and TRBJ1-1 provide the parts outside the CDR3, is DGGITQSPKYLFRKEGQNVTLSCEQNLNHDAMYWYRQDPGQGLRLIYYSQIVNDFQKGDIAEGYSVSREKKESFPLTVTSAQKNPTAFYLCASTSAGRDTEAFFGQGTRLTVV.

This chain uses TRBV4-2 with TRBJ2-5; 14 bases map to TRBD2. Germline trimming cut 3 bases from V and 1 base from J; bases unmatched to any gene: 4. The germline V gene has CDR1 LGHNA and CDR2 YNFKEQ. CDR3 length equals 17 residues. The CDR3 loop reads CASSQRLAGGSQETQYF. Here the CDR3 DNA reads TGTGCCAGCAGCCAGAGACTAGCGGGGGGGTCCCAAGAGACCCAGTACTTC.

The CDR3 DNA sequence: TGTGCCAGCGCCCTGACAGAAACCTACAATGAGCAGTTCTTC. Translated: CASALTETYNEQFF. The rearrangement joins TRBV2 to TRBJ2-1; D may be TRBD1 (5 bases). V shed 8 bases and J shed 2 bases, with 13 bases lying between them. The CDR3 loop spans 14 amino acids. The V gene's germline CDR1 is SNHLY and CDR2 FYNNEI.

The CDR3 here is CASSIAGSTDTQYF. The DNA of the CDR3 is TGTGCCAGTAGTATCGCGGGGAGCACAGATACGCAGTATTTT. J is TRBJ2-3 and V is TRBV19, with D perhaps TRBD2 (6 bases). This CDR3 has 14 residues. Trimming took off 3 bases at V and 0 bases at J, with 7 bases between the two ends. CDR1 and CDR2 (germline): LNHDA, SQIVND (reference sequence). Looking up the rest from reference TRBV19 and TRBJ2-3 gives the full variable domain: DGGITQSPKYLFRKEGQNVTLSCEQNLNHDAMYWYRQDPGQGLRLIYYSQIVNDFQKGDIAEGYSVSREKKESFPLTVTSAQKNPTAFYLCASSIAGSTDTQYFGPGTRLTVL.

V usage is TRBV28 and J usage is TRBJ2-7; 8 bases are a match to TRBD1. The CDR3 runs to 13 residues. Germline-derived CDR1 and CDR2 are MDHEN and SYDVKM. The J segment lost 5 bases and the V segment lost 4 bases, leaving 4 bases of the junction unmatched. The CDR3 region has the DNA TGTGCCAGCAGTTCAGGGGGCGGGGACGAGCAGTACTTC. Translating it yields CASSSGGGDEQYF.

This clone was counted a few times. The genes are TRBV5-1 and TRBJ1-3; no firm D call. The CDR3 loop spans 15 amino acids. V gave up 0 bases and J gave up 0 bases, with 7 bases separating them. Germline V lookup: CDR1 SGHRS, CDR2 YFSETQ. As DNA, the CDR3 is TGCGCCAGCAGCTTGGAGCCGAGCTCTGGAAACACCATATATTTT. This gives the protein CASSLEPSSGNTIYF.

The chain carries TRBV7-3 and TRBJ2-1; the D is unclear. Germline assignment: CDR1 SGHTA and CDR2 FQGTGA. V was clipped by 2 bases and J by 6 bases, with 8 bases between them. This CDR3 spans 13 amino acids. CDR3 bases: TGTGCCAGCAGCTTACTCCGGTCCAATGAGCAGTTCTTC. Amino acid sequence: CASSLLRSNEQFF.

The chain has TRBV28 and TRBJ2-5; 8 bases agree with TRBD2. The CDR3 is made up of 16 amino acids. CDR1 is MDHEN and CDR2 is SYDVKM in the germline V gene. V was clipped by 5 bases and J by 2 bases; unmatched bases: 10. The CDR3 sequence: CASSPPGGAGQETQYF. The CDR3 nucleotides are TGTGCCAGCAGTCCCCCCGGGGGGGCAGGACAAGAGACCCAGTACTTC.

The chain is built from TRBV15 and TRBJ2-1, with TRBD2 as a possible D gene (5 bases). Trimming shortened V by 0 bases and J by 3 bases, and 18 bases separated the two germline ends. Per the germline V gene, CDR1 is LNHNV and CDR2 is YYDKDF (reference sequence). The CDR3 covers 18 residues. CDR3 DNA sequence: TGTGCCACCAGCAGAGAGGTGCGGGCCGGTTCCCTCTACAATGAGCAGTTCTTC. Encoded protein: CATSREVRAGSLYNEQFF.